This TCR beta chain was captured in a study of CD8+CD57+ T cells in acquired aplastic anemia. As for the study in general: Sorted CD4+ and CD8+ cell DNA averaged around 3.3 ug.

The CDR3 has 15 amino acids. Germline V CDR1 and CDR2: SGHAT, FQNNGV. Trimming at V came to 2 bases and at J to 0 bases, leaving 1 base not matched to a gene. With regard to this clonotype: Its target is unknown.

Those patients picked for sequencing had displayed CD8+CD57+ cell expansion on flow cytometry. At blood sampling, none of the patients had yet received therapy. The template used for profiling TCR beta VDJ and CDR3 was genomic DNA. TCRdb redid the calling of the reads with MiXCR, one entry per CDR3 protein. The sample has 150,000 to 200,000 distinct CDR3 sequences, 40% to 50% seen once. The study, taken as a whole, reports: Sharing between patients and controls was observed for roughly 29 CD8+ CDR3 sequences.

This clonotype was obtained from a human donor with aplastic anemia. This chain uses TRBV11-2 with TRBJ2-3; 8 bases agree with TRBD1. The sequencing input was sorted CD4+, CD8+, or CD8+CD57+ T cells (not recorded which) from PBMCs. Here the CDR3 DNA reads TGTGCCAGCAGCTTATACAGGGGGAGCACAGATACGCAGTATTTT. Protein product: CASSLYRGSTDTQYF.